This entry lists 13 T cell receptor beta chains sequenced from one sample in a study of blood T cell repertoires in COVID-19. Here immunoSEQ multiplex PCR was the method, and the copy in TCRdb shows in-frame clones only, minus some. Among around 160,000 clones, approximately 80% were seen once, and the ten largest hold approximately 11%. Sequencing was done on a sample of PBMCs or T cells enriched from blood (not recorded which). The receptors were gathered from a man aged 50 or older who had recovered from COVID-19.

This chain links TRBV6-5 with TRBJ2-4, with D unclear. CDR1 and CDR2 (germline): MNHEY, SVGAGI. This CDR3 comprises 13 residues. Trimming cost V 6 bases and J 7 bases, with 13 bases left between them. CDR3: CASSPSAFNIQYF. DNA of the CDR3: TGTGCCAGCAGCCCGAGTGCCTTTAACATTCAGTACTTC.

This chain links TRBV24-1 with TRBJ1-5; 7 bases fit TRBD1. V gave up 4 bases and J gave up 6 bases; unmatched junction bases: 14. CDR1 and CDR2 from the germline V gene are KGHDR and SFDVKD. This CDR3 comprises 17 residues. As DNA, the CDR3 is TGTGCCACCAGTGACTCCCTCGACAGGGATATCTCTCAGCCCCAGCATTTT. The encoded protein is CATSDSLDRDISQPQHF.

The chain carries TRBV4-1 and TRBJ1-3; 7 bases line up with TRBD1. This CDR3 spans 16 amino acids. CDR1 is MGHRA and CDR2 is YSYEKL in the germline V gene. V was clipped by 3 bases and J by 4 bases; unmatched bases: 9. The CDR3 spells CASSHVLRDRGNTIYF. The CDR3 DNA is TGCGCCAGCAGCCACGTGCTTCGGGACAGAGGAAACACCATATATTTT.

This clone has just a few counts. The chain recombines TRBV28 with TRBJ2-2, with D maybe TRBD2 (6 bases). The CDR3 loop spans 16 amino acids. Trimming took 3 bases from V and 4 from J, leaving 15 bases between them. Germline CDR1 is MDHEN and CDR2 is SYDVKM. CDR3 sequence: CASSLAYGGRTGELFF. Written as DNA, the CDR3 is TGTGCCAGCAGTTTGGCCTACGGGGGACGCACCGGGGAGCTGTTTTTT.

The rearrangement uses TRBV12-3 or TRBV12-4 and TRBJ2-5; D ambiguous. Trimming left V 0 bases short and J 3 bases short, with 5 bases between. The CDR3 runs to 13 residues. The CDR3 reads CASSLASEETQYF. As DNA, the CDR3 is TGTGCCAGCAGTTTAGCTTCCGAAGAGACCCAGTACTTC.

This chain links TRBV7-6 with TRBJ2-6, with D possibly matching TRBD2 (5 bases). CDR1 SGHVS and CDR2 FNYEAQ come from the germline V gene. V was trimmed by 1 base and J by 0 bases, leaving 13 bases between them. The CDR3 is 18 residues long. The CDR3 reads CASSLGTHLASGANVLTF. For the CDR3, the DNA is TGTGCCAGCAGCTTAGGGACTCATTTAGCCTCTGGGGCCAACGTCCTGACTTTC.

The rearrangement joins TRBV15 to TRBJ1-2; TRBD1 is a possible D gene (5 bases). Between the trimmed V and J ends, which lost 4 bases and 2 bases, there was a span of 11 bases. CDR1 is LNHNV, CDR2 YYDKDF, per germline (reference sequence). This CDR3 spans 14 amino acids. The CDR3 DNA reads TGTGCCACCAGCATGGGGCAGAAAAACTATGGCTACACCTTC. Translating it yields CATSMGQKNYGYTF.

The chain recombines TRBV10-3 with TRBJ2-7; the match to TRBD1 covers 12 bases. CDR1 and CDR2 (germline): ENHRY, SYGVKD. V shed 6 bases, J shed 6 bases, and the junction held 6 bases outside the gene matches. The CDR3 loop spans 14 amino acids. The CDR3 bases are TGTGCCATCAGCTCCGGGACAGGGGGCGGCGAGCAGTACTTC. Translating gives CAISSGTGGGEQYF.

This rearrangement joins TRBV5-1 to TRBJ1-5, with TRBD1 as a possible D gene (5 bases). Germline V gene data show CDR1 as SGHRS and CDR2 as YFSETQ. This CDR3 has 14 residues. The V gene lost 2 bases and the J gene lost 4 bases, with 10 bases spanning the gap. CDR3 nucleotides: TGCGCCAGCAGCTTTGGGACTCCTAATCAGCCCCAGCATTTT. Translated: CASSFGTPNQPQHF.

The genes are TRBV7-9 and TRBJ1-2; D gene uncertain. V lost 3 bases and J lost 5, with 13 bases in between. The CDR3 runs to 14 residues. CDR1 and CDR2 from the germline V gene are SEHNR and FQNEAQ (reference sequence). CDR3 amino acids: CASSFPPLAYGYTF. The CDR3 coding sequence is TGTGCCAGCAGCTTTCCCCCACTTGCGTATGGCTACACCTTC.

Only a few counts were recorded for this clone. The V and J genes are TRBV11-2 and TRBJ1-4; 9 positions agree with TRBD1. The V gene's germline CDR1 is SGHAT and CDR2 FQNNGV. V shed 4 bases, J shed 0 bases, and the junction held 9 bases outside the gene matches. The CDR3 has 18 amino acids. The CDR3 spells CASSSIGDRVSTNEKLFF. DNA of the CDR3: TGTGCCAGCAGCTCTATCGGGGACAGGGTGTCAACTAATGAAAAACTGTTTTTT.

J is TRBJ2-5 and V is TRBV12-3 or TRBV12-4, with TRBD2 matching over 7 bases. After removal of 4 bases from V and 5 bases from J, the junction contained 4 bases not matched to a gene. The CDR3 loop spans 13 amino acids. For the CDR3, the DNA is TGTGCCAGCAGTTCCCCCGGGGGGGAGACCCAGTACTTC. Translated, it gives CASSSPGGETQYF.

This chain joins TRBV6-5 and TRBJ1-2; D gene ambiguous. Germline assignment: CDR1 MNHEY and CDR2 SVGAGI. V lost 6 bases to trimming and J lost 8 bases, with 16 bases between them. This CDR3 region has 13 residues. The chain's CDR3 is CASRDPRGVGYTF. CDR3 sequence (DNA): TGTGCCAGCAGGGACCCCCGGGGAGTCGGCTACACCTTC.